These 14 T cell receptor beta chains were all obtained from the same sample, sequenced in a study of long-term antiretroviral therapy in people with HIV. The assay used was immunoSEQ (version v3.0), run at survey level. Clones were read by immunoSEQ multiplex PCR, and TCRdb kept only the in-frame ones, dropping some. This sample has approximately 35,000 clones, with roughly 94% found just once. Sequences were derived from unsorted PBMCs, sampled about 5.1 years after starting antiretroviral therapy. Receptor source: a woman aged 45-65 years with HIV.

The gene calls are TRBV5-8 and TRBJ2-3; D tentatively fits TRBD1 or TRBD2 (5 bases each). Trimming removed 3 bases from V and 2 bases from J, with 13 bases in between. Looked up from germline, CDR1 is SGHTS and CDR2 is YDEGEE. The CDR3 length is 15 residues. CDR3 nucleotide sequence: TGTGCCAGCAGCTCGAGGGGCTCACCCACAGATACGCAGTATTTT. Translation: CASSSRGSPTDTQYF.

The chain has TRBV5-1 and TRBJ1-4; no clear D gene. CDR3 length: 14 amino acids. From germline, CDR1 is SGHRS and CDR2 YFSETQ. V lost 1 base and J lost 8, with 12 bases in between. CDR3 in amino acids: CASSLTGDKEKLFF. The DNA for the CDR3 is TGCGCCAGCAGCTTGACCGGGGATAAAGAAAAACTGTTTTTT.

The V call is TRBV29-1, the J call TRBJ2-1, with D possibly TRBD1 on 6 matching bases. The CDR3 totals 15 residues. Trimming took 6 bases from V and 9 from J, leaving 24 bases between them. Germline V gene lookup returns CDR1 SQVTM and CDR2 ANQGSEA. For the CDR3, the DNA is TGCAGCGTCGCTACCGGGACATTAATAGTTAGTGAGCAGTTCTTC. Its translation: CSVATGTLIVSEQFF.

V is TRBV2 and J is TRBJ2-2, with 12 bases matching TRBD2. Germline CDR1 is SNHLY and CDR2 is FYNNEI. Trimming cost V 4 bases and J 6 bases; bases outside gene matches: 6. The CDR3 covers 16 residues. CDR3 sequence (DNA): TGTGCCAGCAGTGGGCTAGCGGGGGGGGAGTCCGGGGAGCTGTTTTTT. As protein: CASSGLAGGESGELFF.

This clone was found once. This sequence joins TRBV5-6 and TRBJ1-2, with a weak D call TRBD1 (6 bases). This CDR3 region has 14 residues. V was pared by 4 bases and J by 8 bases, with 18 bases between. Germline lookup yields CDR1 SGHDT and CDR2 YYEEEE. DNA for the CDR3: TGTGCCAGCAGCCTGGACAGCCGAAAAGCGGGCTACACCTTC. This gives the protein CASSLDSRKAGYTF. Based on the CDR3 plus reference TRBV5-6 and TRBJ1-2, the full variable domain is DAGVTQSPTHLIKTRGQQVTLRCSPKSGHDTVSWYQQALGQGPQFIFQYYEEEERQRGNFPDRFSGHQFPNYSSELNVNALLLGDSALYLCASSLDSRKAGYTFGSGTRLTVV.

The J gene is TRBJ1-1, the V gene TRBV5-1; 7 bases are shared with TRBD1. With 1 base clipped from V and 8 bases from J, the junction kept 8 bases outside the gene matches. Germline V gene sequence: CDR1 SGHRS, CDR2 YFSETQ. This CDR3 comprises 14 residues. CDR3 loop: CASSLSQGVFEAFF. DNA of the CDR3: TGCGCCAGCAGCTTGAGTCAGGGGGTGTTCGAAGCTTTCTTT.

V and J are TRBV18 and TRBJ2-7; perhaps TRBD1 as D (6 bases). CDR1 and CDR2 from the germline V gene are KGHSH and LQKENI. With 4 bases removed from V and 1 base from J, the gap between germline ends came to 8 bases. The CDR3 spans 13 residues. The CDR3 sequence is CASSQQGSYEQYF. The CDR3 DNA follows: TGTGCCAGCTCACAGCAGGGGTCCTACGAGCAGTACTTC.

This rearrangement joins TRBV7-9 to TRBJ2-7, with D uncertain. This CDR3 spans 12 amino acids. CDR1 is SEHNR, CDR2 FQNEAQ, per germline (reference sequence). V lost 4 bases, J lost 2 bases, and 6 bases lay in between. The CDR3 region is CASSSTPYEQYF. CDR3 DNA sequence: TGTGCCAGCAGCTCGACCCCCTACGAGCAGTACTTC. The full variable domain, with the rest looked up from reference TRBV7-9 and TRBJ2-7, is DTGVSQNPRHKITKRGQNVTFRCDPISEHNRLYWYRQTLGQGPEFLTYFQNEAQLEKSRLLSDRFSAERPKGSFSTLEIQRTEQGDSAMYLCASSSTPYEQYFGPGTRLTVT.

The chain joins TRBV6-5 to TRBJ2-7; unclear D gene. CDR3 length equals 13 residues. In germline, CDR1 is MNHEY, CDR2 SVGAGI. Deletions cut 6 bases from V and 0 bases from J, with 9 bases between. The CDR3 loop reads CASSPVSSYEQYF. CDR3 coding DNA: TGTGCCAGCAGCCCCGTAAGCTCCTACGAGCAGTACTTC.

J is TRBJ1-1 and V is TRBV7-2; D call uncertain. This CDR3 contains 14 residues. Germline V gene lookup returns CDR1 SGHTA and CDR2 FQGNSA. V lost 6 bases and J lost 4, with 15 bases in between. As DNA, the CDR3 is TGTGCCAGCAGGCCCGGGCGTCTAATCACTGAAGCTTTCTTT. Translation gives CASRPGRLITEAFF.

J is TRBJ2-5 and V is TRBV5-1; 9 bases agree with TRBD1. Per germline, CDR1 SGHRS and CDR2 YFSETQ. Losses at the gene ends were 4 bases for V and 5 bases for J; bases not matched to a gene: 12. This CDR3 is 16 amino acids long. For the CDR3, the DNA is TGCGCCAGCAGCGGGGGACAGGGTAATCGTTTTGAGACCCAGTACTTC. Its protein is CASSGGQGNRFETQYF.

The genes are TRBV9 and TRBJ2-1, with D perhaps TRBD1 (6 bases). The CDR3 extends over 15 amino acids. Trimming took 0 bases from V and 3 from J, leaving 10 bases between them. CDR1 and CDR2 (germline): SGDLS, YYNGEE. CDR3 nucleotide sequence: TGTGCCAGCAGCGTAGAGAGGACAGTCTACAATGAGCAGTTCTTC. It codes for CASSVERTVYNEQFF.

The chain joins TRBV29-1 to TRBJ1-3, with 7 nucleotides matching TRBD1. The CDR3 consists of 13 residues. Germline V gives CDR1 SQVTM, CDR2 ANQGSEA. V dropped 3 bases and J dropped 2; count of bases not matched to a gene: 1. CDR3 sequence (DNA): TGCAGCGTTGACCAGGGGGCTGGAAACACCATATATTTT. Its protein is CSVDQGAGNTIYF. Combining the CDR3 with reference TRBV29-1 and TRBJ1-3 gives the whole variable domain SAVISQKPSRDICQRGTSLTIQCQVDSQVTMMFWYRQQPGQSLTLIATANQGSEATYESGFVIDKFPISRPNLTFSTLTVSNMSPEDSSIYLCSVDQGAGNTIYFGEGSWLTVV.

The chain couples TRBV7-8 to TRBJ2-5, with D possibly being TRBD2 (5 bases). The germline gives CDR1 SGHVS, CDR2 FQNEAQ. The CDR3 length is 15 residues. With 1 base removed from V and 5 bases from J, the gap between germline ends came to 14 bases. CDR3 coding DNA: TGTGCCAGCAGCTTAGTACGGGGAATTGGGGAGACCCAGTACTTC. This sequence encodes CASSLVRGIGETQYF.